Below, 25 T cell receptor beta chains from the same sample are listed, as sequenced in a study of cytomegalovirus exposure and HLA in healthy donors. The PCR ran on 60 Vbeta and 13 Jbeta primers. Repertoires were generated with immunoSEQ multiplex PCR, while TCRdb's copy carries only in-frame clones and drops some. The repertoire table contains under 200,000 clones. Sequenced input: PBMCs. These receptors came from a man aged 25 to 40 in good health and CMV-seronegative.

The rearrangement links TRBV27 to TRBJ1-5; 7 bases match TRBD1. J lost 5 bases, V lost 4 bases, and 11 bases had no gene match. Germline CDR1 is MNHEY and CDR2 is SMNVEV (reference sequence). This CDR3 region has 16 residues. In DNA, the CDR3 is TGTGCCAGCAGTTCACTGCAACAGGGGTCTCATCAGCCCCAGCATTTT. Its translation is CASSSLQQGSHQPQHF.

The chain combines TRBV19 with TRBJ1-2; TRBD1 aligns across 10 bases. This CDR3 region has 15 residues. The J segment lost 4 bases and the V segment lost 5 bases, leaving 7 bases of the junction unmatched. CDR1 and CDR2 (germline): LNHDA, SQIVND (reference sequence). CDR3 nucleotides: TGTGCCAGTAGTCCCGACAGGGGGCTTGCCTATGGCTACACCTTC. It yields the protein CASSPDRGLAYGYTF.

The rearrangement joins TRBV9 to TRBJ2-3, with 8 bases fitting TRBD2. The germline V gene encodes CDR1 SGDLS and CDR2 YYNGEE. This CDR3 is 16 amino acids long. V was pared by 4 bases and J by 7 bases, with 14 bases of the junction left unmatched. The CDR3 DNA reads as TGTGCCAGCAGCCCCCAGGGTCCAACGGGAGGGAATACGCAGTATTTT. Its translation: CASSPQGPTGGNTQYF.

V and J are TRBV25-1 and TRBJ2-7, with 7 nucleotides matching TRBD1. Germline CDR1 MGHDK, CDR2 SYGVNS. Trimming cost V 6 bases and J 5 bases; bases outside gene matches: 10. The CDR3 is made up of 14 amino acids. CDR3 protein: CASSRYQTGNEQYF. CDR3 coding DNA: TGTGCCAGCAGCCGCTACCAGACAGGGAACGAGCAGTACTTC.

V usage is TRBV7-9 and J usage is TRBJ1-1; D gene unclear. The CDR3 consists of 14 residues. Germline assignment: CDR1 SEHNR and CDR2 FQNEAQ (reference sequence). V dropped 2 bases and J dropped 1 base, with 8 bases sitting between them. The CDR3 loop reads CASSLLSGNTEAFF. The CDR3 bases are TGTGCCAGCAGCTTATTATCAGGGAACACTGAAGCTTTCTTT.

The chain joins TRBV19 to TRBJ1-1; possible D gene TRBD1, 5 bases. V was clipped by 4 bases and J by 5 bases, with 20 bases between them. This CDR3 has 16 residues. Germline-derived CDR1 and CDR2 are LNHDA and SQIVND (reference sequence). The CDR3 loop is CASSRVSGEVGTEAFF. For the CDR3, the DNA is TGTGCCAGTAGTAGGGTTTCGGGGGAAGTAGGGACTGAAGCTTTCTTT. The complete variable domain, with remaining parts taken from reference TRBV19 and TRBJ1-1, reads DGGITQSPKYLFRKEGQNVTLSCEQNLNHDAMYWYRQDPGQGLRLIYYSQIVNDFQKGDIAEGYSVSREKKESFPLTVTSAQKNPTAFYLCASSRVSGEVGTEAFFGQGTRLTVV.

CDR3 sequence (DNA): TGTGCCAGCAGCTTGGATCCTAGGAGCTCCTACAATGAGCAGTTCTTC. This encodes CASSLDPRSSYNEQFF. The chain links TRBV5-4 to TRBJ2-1; D remains unclear. Trimming cost V 0 bases and J 0 bases, with 10 bases left between them. The CDR3 has 16 residues. Germline CDR1 reads SGHNT; CDR2 reads YYREEE (reference sequence).

The chain is built from TRBV12-5 and TRBJ1-2, with TRBD1 identical over 9 bases. Germline values: CDR1 LGHNT, CDR2 FRNRAP. The CDR3 totals 13 residues. Unmatched junction bases numbered 3, after V lost 5 bases and J lost 5 bases. CDR3 sequence reads: CASGPGQGYGYTF. In DNA form, the CDR3 reads TGTGCTAGTGGTCCCGGACAGGGGTATGGCTACACCTTC.

This chain connects TRBV11-3 to TRBJ2-1, with 12 nucleotides matching TRBD2. This CDR3 has 19 residues. Germline trimming cut 1 base from V and 4 bases from J; bases unmatched to any gene: 11. The germline V gene has CDR1 SGHNT and CDR2 YENEEA. The CDR3 bases are TGTGCCAGCAGCTTAGGGTGGCTAGCGGGAGGGCAGGATTACAATGAGCAGTTCTTC. Translating it yields CASSLGWLAGGQDYNEQFF.

The chain carries TRBV6-1 and TRBJ2-5; 11 bases agree with TRBD2. The closer fit of TRBJ2-7 to the DNA end suggests the J call may be wrong. This CDR3 is built from 14 residues. CDR1 is MNHNS and CDR2 is SASEGT in the germline V gene. The CDR3 DNA reads TGTGCCAGCATGGTCGGGACTAGCGGTTACGAGCAGTACTTC. This translates into CASMVGTSGYEQYF.

The chain employs TRBV29-1 and TRBJ1-2; 10 bases agree with TRBD1. The CDR3 has 17 residues. The junction had 17 bases not matched to a gene; V was cut back by 2 bases and J by 8 bases. CDR1 is SQVTM, CDR2 ANQGSEA, per germline. Here the CDR3 DNA reads TGCAGCGTTGAACGGACAGGGGGTAGTTTTGATATGGGAGGCTACACCTTC. Its protein is CSVERTGGSFDMGGYTF.

The rearrangement joins TRBV29-1 to TRBJ1-1; D unclear. Germline values: CDR1 SQVTM, CDR2 ANQGSEA. This CDR3 has 13 amino acids. Trimming cost V 6 bases and J 0 bases, with 11 bases left between them. CDR3 region: CSVSDGMNTEAFF. CDR3 sequence (DNA): TGCAGCGTCAGTGACGGGATGAACACTGAAGCTTTCTTT.

V and J are TRBV27 and TRBJ2-7; tentative D call: TRBD1 (6 bases). V dropped 3 bases and J dropped 0 bases, with 15 bases sitting between them. The CDR3 contains 16 residues. Germline V lookup: CDR1 MNHEY, CDR2 SMNVEV (reference sequence). The CDR3 sequence: CASSFRTDFVSYEQYF. For the CDR3, the DNA is TGTGCCAGCAGTTTCAGGACAGACTTCGTCTCCTACGAGCAGTACTTC.

The chain joins TRBV6-1 to TRBJ1-1, with 8 bases matching TRBD1. The CDR3 length is 15 residues. Per germline, CDR1 MNHNS and CDR2 SASEGT. The V segment lost 4 bases and the J segment 3 bases; nucleotides outside the gene matches: 7. In DNA form, the CDR3 reads TGTGCCAGCAGTGGGCTAGGACAGGGACACACTGAAGCTTTCTTT. Protein: CASSGLGQGHTEAFF.

This chain uses TRBV19 with TRBJ2-5, with D tentatively TRBD2 (6 bases). CDR1 LNHDA and CDR2 SQIVND come from the germline V gene (reference sequence). The CDR3 runs 12 residues. CDR3 sequence: CGGEFDFETQYF. CDR3 bases: TGTGGGGGGGAATTTGACTTCGAGACCCAGTACTTC.

The chain combines TRBV28 with TRBJ1-5; D gene ambiguous. Looked up from germline, CDR1 is MDHEN and CDR2 is SYDVKM. CDR3 length: 15 residues. Trimming removed 3 bases at V and 4 bases at J, with 13 bases between. CDR3 sequence: CASSFNGSPNQPQHF. In nucleotides, the CDR3 is TGTGCCAGCAGTTTCAACGGTTCCCCAAATCAGCCCCAGCATTTT. Full variable domain (outside the CDR3, taken from reference TRBV28 and TRBJ1-5): DVKVTQSSRYLVKRTGEKVFLECVQDMDHENMFWYRQDPGLGLRLIYFSYDVKMKEKGDIPEGYSVSREKKERFSLILESASTNQTSMYLCASSFNGSPNQPQHFGDGTRLSIL.

The rearrangement uses TRBV6-5 and TRBJ1-3, with D tentatively TRBD1 (5 bases). Trimming cost V 6 bases and J 4 bases, with 16 bases left between them. The CDR3 covers 15 residues. Looked up from germline, CDR1 is MNHEY and CDR2 is SVGAGI. The CDR3 reads CASSQTPGFGNTIYF. The CDR3 DNA is TGTGCCAGCAGCCAAACTCCAGGGTTCGGAAACACCATATATTTT.

The chain carries TRBV28 and TRBJ2-7; 9 bases are shared with TRBD2. This CDR3 has 17 residues. The J segment lost 6 bases and the V segment lost 6 bases, leaving 18 bases of the junction unmatched. Looked up from germline, CDR1 is MDHEN and CDR2 is SYDVKM. The CDR3 DNA follows: TGTGCCAGCAGCCCGGGGGGCGGGAGGGCCAGGGCTCGCGAGCAGTACTTC. Residues: CASSPGGGRARAREQYF.

The chain uses TRBV30 and TRBJ1-3; D not certain. Trimming pared 2 bases from V and 0 bases from J, leaving 5 bases between. CDR1 and CDR2 (germline): GTSNPN, SVGIG (reference sequence). This CDR3 region has 13 residues. The DNA for the CDR3 is TGTGCCTGGAGTTTGAGCTCTGGAAACACCATATATTTT. Encoded protein: CAWSLSSGNTIYF.

The chain joins TRBV5-4 to TRBJ2-2, with 8 bases fitting TRBD1. The V gene's germline CDR1 is SGHNT and CDR2 YYREEE (reference sequence). The CDR3 spans 16 residues. Unmatched junction bases numbered 10, after V lost 3 bases and J lost 6 bases. CDR3 sequence: CASSSPGQGTAGELFF. The DNA for the CDR3 is TGTGCCAGCAGCTCCCCAGGACAGGGTACAGCCGGGGAGCTGTTTTTT.

The genes are TRBV27 and TRBJ2-2; D is perhaps TRBD2 (5 bases). V gave up 3 bases and J gave up 3 bases, with 14 bases separating them. From germline, CDR1 is MNHEY and CDR2 SMNVEV (reference sequence). There are 16 residues in the CDR3. The CDR3 sequence: CASSFTEGYDTGELFF. The CDR3, as DNA: TGTGCCAGCAGTTTCACAGAGGGTTACGACACCGGGGAGCTGTTTTTT.

This sequence joins TRBV7-8 and TRBJ1-5; tentatively, D is TRBD1 (6 bases). Trimming pared 4 bases from V and 0 bases from J, leaving 28 bases between. The germline CDR1 and CDR2 sequences are SGHVS and FQNEAQ. The length of the CDR3 is 21 residues. CDR3 amino acids: CASSSRSGASAGVYSNQPQHF. The CDR3 DNA is TGTGCCAGCAGCTCGCGATCAGGGGCTTCAGCTGGGGTCTATAGCAATCAGCCCCAGCATTTT.

The rearrangement uses TRBV6-1 and TRBJ1-2; no definite D call. Germline V gene data show CDR1 as MNHNS and CDR2 as SASEGT. V lost 1 base and J 8 bases, leaving 11 bases between the germline ends. The CDR3 sequence is 13 residues long. The CDR3 reads CASSEVGDWGYTF. CDR3 bases: TGTGCCAGCAGTGAAGTTGGAGATTGGGGCTACACCTTC.

V and J are TRBV4-3 and TRBJ2-7, with 8 bases lining up with TRBD1. Germline values: CDR1 LGHNA, CDR2 YSLEER. V was clipped by 0 bases and J by 3 bases; unmatched bases: 16. The CDR3 is made up of 19 amino acids. CDR3 loop: CASSQEDNLPGQDYYEQYF. The CDR3 nucleotides are TGCGCCAGCAGCCAAGAGGACAACCTTCCGGGACAGGATTACTACGAGCAGTACTTC.

The gene calls are TRBV18 and TRBJ2-7, with 7 bases identical to TRBD2. This CDR3 has 15 amino acids. Germline V gene lookup returns CDR1 KGHSH and CDR2 LQKENI. V gave up 3 bases and J gave up 3 bases; unmatched junction bases: 8. This CDR3 reads CASSPAAGGGYEQYF. Written as DNA, the CDR3 is TGTGCCAGCTCACCTGCGGCAGGCGGGGGCTACGAGCAGTACTTC.